This T cell receptor (beta chain) was sequenced during a study of cytomegalovirus exposure and HLA in healthy donors listed by TCRdb under 2017. Context from the whole study: According to an earlier analysis of a few hundred of the donors, 150 million to 200 million T cells yielded approximately 120 million unique TCR beta sequences and roughly 280 Gb of sequence data. An early release covering roughly 580 HLA-typed donors comprised about 320 gigabases of sequencing data and 65 million to 100 million unique TCR sequences. Of the roughly 400 genotyped donors, around 81% fell in the genetic ancestry cluster associated with self-reported Caucasian donors. The aim of the study was to test whether cataloging public T cell receptors could identify signatures of past pathogen exposure. The study profiled the T cell repertoires of hundreds of subjects by immunosequencing and related them to cytomegalovirus serostatus. A separate validation cohort of over a hundred different subjects was used in addition to the approximately 670-subject first cohort. The study combined high-throughput TCR immunosequencing, statistical association of individual TCRs with disease status, and machine learning to predict cytomegalovirus infection status. A later analysis re-analyzed previously published TCR beta repertoires from about 730 donors and added high-resolution HLA genotyping to study TCR occurrence patterns. Rather than drawing on any new phenotypic data, the later analysis identified candidate immune exposures from TCR beta sequences and the way those sequences occurred across donors. To decide whether each TCR beta V gene segment behaved as functional or pseudogenic, an earlier analysis of approximately 590 of the donors relied on high-throughput TCR beta sequencing. Donor age, sex, ethnicity and CMV serostatus were collected together with the repertoire data. In a later genetic analysis, genome-wide SNP genotypes for about 65% of the roughly 700 donors were used, and that subset was treated as a discovery cohort. All discovery cohort repertoires had been generated on a single sequencing platform. Both class I and class II loci were covered by HLA typing, at four-digit resolution. The number of typed donors differed by locus: roughly 620-640 for A, B, C, DRB1 and DQB1; about 520 for DQA1; 606 for DPA1; and about 450 for DPB1. Because of strong linkage in the cohort, a handful of DR-DQ haplotypes were treated as single units for association and clustering. Among 398 genotyped donors of the cohort, an average of approximately 200,000 unique TCR beta nucleotide sequences was sequenced per donor, of which about 20% were non-productive. Study-wide conclusions, independent of this receptor: This cohort had only TCR beta chains sequenced, and the lack of alpha or paired-chain data limited which features could be detected. Most CMV-associated TCR beta chains appeared to be HLA-restricted in a later analysis, and the HLA associations seemed to be driven largely by CMV exposure. According to the authors, the approach could potentially be generalized to other disease states and immunological phenotypes. Some IMGT-functional V segments, including TRBV6-2 and TRBV6-3, could not be told apart with the 87-base-pair reads, so those segments were excluded. The earlier analysis of some 540 of the donors excluded approximately 17 rarely observed V segments, including chromosome 9 orphons, because counts were too low. According to a later analysis, TCR association rates differed among HLA loci, with DRB1 alleles showing the most associated TCRs and HLA-C alleles showing the fewest. In a later genetic analysis, fewer N-insertions in productive TCRs were reported among donors in an Asian-associated ancestry cluster than the approximately 710-donor mean. In a later analysis, HLA-associated TCR beta chains showed more clonal expansion and lower generation probabilities than non-associated chains that were equally common. A cluster of highly shared sequence variants was judged likely to be a technical artifact of the sequencing pipeline. The study gave a list of 150 to 200 TCR beta chains associated with cytomegalovirus. Several of the top co-occurrence clusters appeared to be linked to parvovirus B19, influenza, CMV and Epstein-Barr virus, according to a later analysis. Most TCR sequences were seen in very few donors, while some public TCRs were found in many individuals. Cytomegalovirus status was reported to be diagnosed by the classifier with high specificity and sensitivity in both the original and validation cohorts. Strong co-occurrence of HLA alleles, especially DR and DQ, made assigning TCR associations to individual alleles difficult. A further reported finding was that TCR beta sequences accurately predicted the HLA-A and HLA-B alleles for most subjects in the first cohort. Linkage disequilibrium might explain the correlated functional status among segregating V segments, but an unknown experimental factor could not be excluded. Sequencing depth was assumed to be roughly uniform across donors in the presence/absence analyses, though that assumption may not hold. A later genetic analysis associated a missense DCLRE1C variant with V-gene and J-gene trimming of TCR beta chains, and an independent cohort replicated the association. Because HLA typing was missing for some donors at each locus, association tests included only the typed subset. In vitro tests confirmed that a few of the cytomegalovirus-associated TCR beta chains recognize cytomegalovirus antigens. CMV serostatus was the only immune exposure information available for the cohort. In a later analysis, some 17,000 TCR beta sequences were associated with specific HLA alleles at a false discovery rate of 0.05. An earlier analysis of 587 of the donors showed that most TCR beta V segments appeared in productive rearrangements either about 90% or about 30% of the time, which broadly matched IMGT annotations.

Concerning this clone itself: Its antigen remains undetermined. There are no base qualities to consult, and no much larger clone falls within one base.

The cohort consisted of some 670 healthy bone marrow donors. All cohort members were sampled while nominally healthy, although unrecorded immune exposures were likely present. The donor was CMV seropositive and belonged to the group of about 290 seropositive cohort members. A peripheral blood sample was collected from each donor, and TCR beta sequencing was performed on peripheral blood mononuclear cells. Genomic DNA was extracted from the blood cell samples with the Qiagen DNeasy Blood Extraction Kit. The method behind the library was the immunoSEQ multiplex PCR assay. For the multiplex PCR, a mixture combining 60 forward primers for TCR Vbeta segments and 13 reverse primers for TCR Jbeta segments was used. A multiplex PCR assay on genomic DNA amplified the CDR3 region of rearranged TCR beta genes. Amplified TCR beta libraries were sequenced as 87-base-pair reads on the Illumina HiSeq System. Processing in the source paper ran as follows. In a later analysis, 80 million or so unique TCR beta chains were counted across the roughly 670 repertoires, and around 10 million of these chains were shared by at least two donors. A nearest-neighbor algorithm error-corrected the raw reads and collapsed the reads into unique sequences, merging closely related sequences to remove PCR and sequencing errors. Alignment of CDR3 sequences to IMGT reference sequences was used to assign V, D and J gene segments. For a sequence to be retained, a match of at least six nucleotides to both a V gene segment and a J gene segment was required. Rearrangements were called productive when the CDR3 lacked stop codons and stayed in frame with V and J; all others were non-productive. CDR3 was defined according to IMGT convention as the region running from the second conserved V-encoded cysteine to the conserved J-encoded phenylalanine. In an earlier analysis of more than 550 of the donors, sequences lacking an unambiguous match to a single V gene segment were excluded. In an earlier analysis of about 590 of the donors, a V segment was called functional when productive rearrangements were above 56.7%, and segregating when the standard deviation between donors exceeded 5%. A statistical classification framework was developed to diagnose cytomegalovirus status using the catalog of TCR beta chain sequences. In a later analysis, V and J genes were assigned by comparing TCR nucleotide sequences against IMGT/GENE-DB human TR gene sequences. Using the TCRdist pipeline, a later analysis assigned CDR3 sequences along with most-parsimonious VDJ recombination scenarios. A later analysis defined each TCR beta chain by its CDR3 amino acid sequence plus V-gene family, and excluded reads lacking a unique V-gene family. To address suspected cross-contamination and a sequencing artifact, a later analysis removed 450 to 700 highly shared, low-generation-probability nucleotide sequences. For each public chain, a later analysis derived a clonal expansion index from normalized ranks of inferred template counts within each repertoire. In a later analysis, generation probabilities were computed with a VDJ recombination model fitted to out-of-frame rearrangements, and the resulting probabilities were checked against IGoR. A later analysis scored TCR-TCR, TCR-HLA and TCR-CMV co-occurrence with hypergeometric tests, applying a repertoire-size bias correction to TCR pairs. In a later analysis, false discovery rates were estimated by permuting HLA or CMV assignments 20 times. In a later analysis, co-occurring TCRs were grouped using DBSCAN, and TCRdist sequence similarity was added for clustering within HLA-allele-positive subsets. Co-occurrence clustering excluded repertoires with fewer than 30,000 or more than 120,000 public chains, plus five with anomalous nucleotide sharing. Held by TCRdb, this immuneACCESS table contains in-frame sequences only and omits some clones. Under half of the omission traces to an unresolved V gene where checked; the cause of the rest is unknown. Clone size and the V and J calls come from that table; the DNA yielded D and trimming. This sample lists 100,000 or so clones; over 60% were detected once. The ten largest clones take up around 8.4% of the sample.

CDR1 and CDR2 (SGHAT, FQNNGV) derive from the germline V gene. Germline trimming: 5 bases from V, 0 bases from J; junction bases outside gene matches: 3. Reading from cysteine to phenylalanine, the CDR3 counts 15 amino acids. The kept DNA is CDR3 alone, 45 bases in frame from the first base. The origin of this receptor is a man between 40 and 49 years old in good health and CMV-seropositive. Sample: PBMCs. The chain is encoded by TRBV11-2 joined to TRBJ2-1, with 8 junctional bases fitting TRBD1. The bases are TGTGCCAGCAGCGCGGGACAGGCCTCCTACAATGAGCAGTTCTTC. This yields the protein CASSAGQASYNEQFF. The full variable domain, completed from the reference TRBV11-2 and TRBJ2-1 proteins outside the CDR3, reads EAGVAQSPRYKIIEKRQSVAFWCNPISGHATLYWYQQILGQGPKLLIQFQNNGVVDDSQLPKDRFSAERLKGVDSTLKIQPAKLEDSAVYLCASSAGQASYNEQFFGPGTRLTVL.